A selection of T cell receptor beta chains follows, all from one sample in a study of control samples from healthy donors and cancer patients. Profiling relied on immunoSEQ multiplex PCR, and the TCRdb table lists in-frame clones only, not all of them. Of tens of thousands of clones in the sample, roughly 84% were seen once. The specimen sequenced was PBMCs. The receptors were gathered from a man aged 60 to 69 with colorectal cancer. Both conserved end residues are part of each CDR3.

TRBV6-5	TRBJ1-2	CASRGQGWGYGYTF
TRBV27	TRBJ2-3	CASSSAYSGGDTDTQYF
TRBV27	TRBJ1-5	CASSPWYGGQHF
TRBV11-2	TRBJ1-1	CASTVTGYTEAFF
TRBV5-1	TRBJ2-5	CASSLEGRQETQYF
TRBV30	TRBJ1-4	CAWNHRTNEKLFF
TRBV5-4	TRBJ1-5	CASSFEEEPQHF
TRBV21-1	TRBJ1-2	CASSPQRAMSRSGGYTF
TRBV7-9	TRBJ1-2	CASSLARGVGPGIDYGYTF
TRBV10-3	TRBJ1-5	CAISRGGSGQPQHF
TRBV4-1	TRBJ1-1	CASSYTGSTNTEAFF
TRBV2	TRBJ2-1	CASHSLGDNEQFF
TRBV6-5	TRBJ1-3	CASSKGPARPIYF
TRBV18	TRBJ2-1	CASSSSYGGTWDEQFF
TRBV18	TRBJ2-2	CASSPGLAGELFF
TRBV18	TRBJ1-1	CASSPFARENTEAFF
TRBV20-1	TRBJ2-7	CSASTGNEQYF
TRBV6-1	TRBJ1-2	CASSEGHPKNYGYTF
TRBV19	TRBJ1-1	CASSIVGTLTEAFF
TRBV6-5	TRBJ1-2	CASSYGTGREGYTF
TRBV5-8	TRBJ2-1	CASSLRQIDNEQFF
TRBV9	TRBJ1-3	CASSVLGHDSGNTIYF